The next 15 T cell receptor beta chains were all read from a single sample in a study of blood T cell repertoires in COVID-19. The protocol was immunoSEQ multiplex PCR, while the TCRdb copy is restricted to in-frame clones and leaves out a portion. The sample yields 140,000 to 150,000 clones, 88% seen once. The sample taken for sequencing was peripheral blood. The receptors originated from a man aged 60-69 years with active or convalescent COVID-19.

This clone was detected only a few times. This rearrangement joins TRBV7-3 to TRBJ1-4; 8 positions agree with TRBD1. Germline CDR1 reads SGHTA; CDR2 reads FQGTGA. V dropped 5 bases and J dropped 8; count of bases not matched to a gene: 16. The CDR3 runs 17 residues. The CDR3 loop reads CASSLQTDRGGYEKLFF. For the CDR3, the DNA is TGTGCCAGCAGCCTCCAGACCGACAGGGGAGGGTACGAAAAACTGTTTTTT.

The V and J genes are TRBV6-2 or TRBV6-3 and TRBJ1-4; 8 bases are a match to TRBD1. J was trimmed by 8 bases and V by 2 bases; bases with no gene match: 10. Germline V gene sequence: CDR1 MNHEY, CDR2 SVGEGT. This CDR3 has 16 residues. In nucleotides, the CDR3 is TGTGCCAGCAGTTACACCACAGGGGGAGGCGAGGAAAAACTGTTTTTT. Encoded protein: CASSYTTGGGEEKLFF.

This chain uses TRBV7-6 with TRBJ2-1, with a weak D call TRBD2 (5 bases). V was clipped by 2 bases and J by 10 bases, with 12 bases between them. Per the germline V gene, CDR1 is SGHVS and CDR2 is FNYEAQ. The CDR3 runs 13 residues. Here the CDR3 reads CASSLLYGGEQFF. For the CDR3, the DNA is TGTGCCAGCAGCTTACTCTACGGAGGCGAGCAGTTCTTC.

As concerns this clone: At the DNA level, this CDR3 is encoded by other sequences in the same sample as well. This chain joins TRBV19 and TRBJ1-1; 8 bases are a match to TRBD1. CDR3 size: 13 residues. Germline V lookup: CDR1 LNHDA, CDR2 SQIVND (reference sequence). V lost 3 bases and J lost 5; bases outside the gene matches: 2. CDR3 region: CASSIDRGTEAFF. The CDR3 bases are TGTGCCAGTAGTATCGACAGGGGAACTGAAGCTTTCTTT.

This clone was recorded a few times. One end of the junction does not line up with germline, which may come from a read error. CDR3 nucleotides: TGTGCCACCAGTGAGACCAGTTCCCGGGATCTAAGCTTT. Translation: CATSETSSRDLSF. The chain recombines TRBV24-1 with TRBJ1-3; the D is unclear. Germline CDR1 and CDR2: KGHDR and SFDVKD. The CDR3 totals 13 residues.

The chain joins TRBV9 to TRBJ2-3; a weak D match, TRBD1 (6 bases). Trimming stripped 1 base from V and 6 bases from J, with 12 bases between. This CDR3 is 14 amino acids long. The V gene's germline CDR1 is SGDLS and CDR2 YYNGEE. The CDR3 sequence: CASSVNRAFDTQYF. The CDR3 DNA reads TGTGCCAGCAGCGTAAACAGGGCATTCGATACGCAGTATTTT.

This rearrangement joins TRBV7-3 to TRBJ2-2, with D unresolved. Germline V lookup: CDR1 SGHTA, CDR2 FQGTGA. The V end was cut by 1 base, the J end by 6 bases, with 9 bases between. The CDR3 loop spans 14 amino acids. CDR3 loop: CASSLNADSGELFF. The CDR3 DNA reads TGTGCCAGCAGCTTAAACGCAGACTCCGGGGAGCTGTTTTTT.

The chain links TRBV24-1 to TRBJ2-5, with D unresolved. The CDR3 loop spans 14 amino acids. CDR1 and CDR2 from the germline V gene are KGHDR and SFDVKD. The ends were cut back, 1 base at V and 1 base at J, with 6 bases in the middle. For the CDR3, the DNA is TGTGCCACCAGTGATTTCAGAGGCCAAGAGACCCAGTACTTC. This translates into CATSDFRGQETQYF.

This clone has a single count. The rearrangement joins TRBV10-2 to TRBJ2-7; 9 positions agree with TRBD2. Looked up from germline, CDR1 is WSHSY and CDR2 is SAAADI. V dropped 8 bases and J dropped 7; count of bases not matched to a gene: 9. The CDR3 loop spans 13 amino acids. The DNA of the CDR3 is TGCGCCAGCGACCGGGCGGGAGGGGATGAGCAGTACTTC. Amino acid sequence: CASDRAGGDEQYF.

The rearrangement links TRBV13 to TRBJ2-3; possible D gene TRBD2, 5 bases. Trimming took off 3 bases at V and 4 bases at J, with 14 bases between the two ends. Germline CDR1 and CDR2: PRHDT and FYEKMQ (reference sequence). The CDR3 runs 15 residues. The CDR3: CASSFRGSGADTQYF. The CDR3 region has the DNA TGTGCCAGCAGCTTTAGAGGGAGTGGAGCAGATACGCAGTATTTT.

This clone has just one count. This chain uses TRBV19 with TRBJ2-3; 10 nucleotides line up with TRBD1. CDR1 LNHDA and CDR2 SQIVND come from the germline V gene (reference sequence). The V segment lost 5 bases and the J segment 1 base; nucleotides outside the gene matches: 3. The CDR3 has 15 residues. The CDR3 here is CASSSGTGGTDTQYF. CDR3 sequence (DNA): TGTGCCAGTAGTTCCGGGACAGGGGGCACAGATACGCAGTATTTT.

The CDR3 DNA sequence: TGTGCCAGCAGGGAGAGACTCCTGAACACTGAAGCTTTCTTT. Translation gives CASRERLLNTEAFF. The chain joins TRBV2 to TRBJ1-1; D call uncertain. The length of the CDR3 is 14 residues. Germline-derived CDR1 and CDR2 are SNHLY and FYNNEI. V was shortened by 6 bases and J by 0 bases, with 11 bases between the two germline ends.

The rearrangement uses TRBV9 and TRBJ2-3; possibly TRBD2 for D (6 bases). V was cut by 3 bases and J by 2 bases, with 13 bases left in between. From germline, CDR1 is SGDLS and CDR2 YYNGEE. The CDR3 spans 15 residues. The CDR3 DNA is TGTGCCAGCAGCGGGGGACTTAGCTACACAGATACGCAGTATTTT. This encodes CASSGGLSYTDTQYF.

This sequence joins TRBV12-3 or TRBV12-4 and TRBJ2-7; D possibly corresponds to TRBD1 (6 bases). The V and J ends lost 1 base and 8 bases respectively, with 9 bases between them. The CDR3 consists of 12 residues. The CDR3 is CASSLGGGKQYF. DNA of the CDR3: TGTGCCAGCAGTTTAGGAGGGGGTAAGCAGTACTTC.

Comment on this clone: It is likely a read error, because the conserved phenylalanine at the end of the CDR3 is missing. This chain uses TRBV3-1 (or the pseudogene TRBV3-2) with TRBJ1-5; 11 positions agree with TRBD1. The germline V gene encodes CDR1 LGHDT and CDR2 YNNKEL (reference sequence). With 8 bases clipped from V and 6 bases from J, the junction kept 6 bases outside the gene matches. The length of the CDR3 is 14 residues. In nucleotides, the CDR3 is TGTGCCAGCGGGGGACAGGGGGGTTCTCAGCCCCAGCATCTT. It codes for CASGGQGGSQPQHL.